The following is a T cell receptor (beta chain) sequence with its context. This sample was included in a study of blood T cell repertoires in COVID-19. As for the study in general: The United States, Italy and Spain provided the acute and convalescent COVID-19 samples. T cells, B-cell-depleted T cells, or PBMCs provided the cDNA or gDNA that served as material.

As originally analysed: Amplification from reference gene primers served as the basis for estimated nucleated cell counts. This table comes from immunoSEQ multiplex PCR, and its TCRdb copy is limited to in-frame clones, with some not included. The V and J calls and clone size come from that table; D and trimming were worked out from the DNA. The table includes roughly 64,000 clones, approximately 80% detected once. Germline trimming cut 6 bases from V and 4 bases from J; bases unmatched to any gene: 6. This CDR3 spans 14 amino acids. The V gene's germline CDR1 is SGHAT and CDR2 FQNNGV. This receptor was identified in a woman aged 55-75 years with acute or convalescent COVID-19. The chain couples TRBV11-2 to TRBJ2-3; 8 bases fit TRBD2. The sequencing input was peripheral blood. CDR3 loop: CASSPGREADTQYF. The CDR3 DNA is TGTGCCAGCAGTCCCGGGAGGGAAGCAGATACGCAGTATTTT.